This TCR beta chain was captured in a study of blood T cell repertoires in COVID-19. As for the study in general: Spain, Italy and the United States supplied samples that represented acute and convalescent COVID-19. T cells, B-cell-depleted T cells, or PBMCs provided the cDNA or gDNA that served as material.

Participant ages covered 18 to 89 years across about 22 US areas. The repertoire was sequenced with immunoSEQ multiplex PCR; TCRdb's copy has only in-frame clones and lacks some. The table lists a few hundred thousand clones, 80% of them singletons. The receptor was isolated from a woman in her 40s with acute COVID-19. The source material was PBMCs or T cells enriched from blood (not recorded which).

CDR3 sequence reads: CASSEWWDRLGNTIYF. In nucleotides, the CDR3 is TGTGCCAGCAGTGAATGGTGGGACAGATTGGGAAACACCATATATTTT. The rearrangement uses TRBV6-1 and TRBJ1-3; 7 nucleotides match TRBD1. Germline CDR1 reads MNHNS; CDR2 reads SASEGT. J gave up 4 bases and V 2 bases, and 8 bases lay outside the gene matches. The CDR3 extends over 16 amino acids.